The 22 T cell receptor beta chains presented below share a single source sample, sequenced in a study of kidney transplant recipient with SARS-CoV-2 infection. A single record per CDR3 protein comes from TCRdb applying MiXCR to the reads. Of 200,000 to 300,000 distinct CDR3 sequences in the sample, under 30% were seen once. This specimen was a blood sample, taken at baseline and around day 120 from a kidney transplant recipient. Every receptor here comes from a male patient aged 30 to 40 who had COVID-19 and was a kidney transplant recipient. Some T cells could come from the graft donor.

This rearrangement joins TRBV20-1 to TRBJ1-5; D perhaps matches TRBD1 (6 bases). Germline V lookup: CDR1 DFQATT, CDR2 SNEGSKA (reference sequence). V was trimmed by 3 bases and J by 3 bases, leaving 21 bases between them. The CDR3 consists of 17 residues. CDR3 bases: TGCAGTGCTAGTCAAGGCGGGGGGAAGGGACACAATCAGCCCCAGCATTTT. Its protein product is CSASQGGGKGHNQPQHF.

This clonotype was seen at least ten times. This chain links TRBV11-1 with TRBJ1-2; D not certain. Between the trimmed V and J ends, which lost 4 bases and 4 bases, there was a span of 22 bases. From germline, CDR1 is SGHAT and CDR2 FQDESV (reference sequence). The CDR3 runs 17 residues. The CDR3 DNA reads as TGTGCCAGCAGCTCTCCGGTTAAGGCTGGAAAGACCTATGGCTACACCTTC. As protein: CASSSPVKAGKTYGYTF.

This clonotype was found many times. The chain couples TRBV19 to TRBJ2-2; 9 nucleotides agree with TRBD2. CDR1 is LNHDA and CDR2 is SQIVND in the germline V gene (reference sequence). This CDR3 region has 15 residues. Trimming removed 3 bases from V and 5 bases from J; junction bases left unmatched: 4. The CDR3 coding sequence is TGTGCCAGTAGTATGAGACTAGCGGCTACCGGGGAGCTGTTTTTT. Translating gives CASSMRLAATGELFF.

This clonotype was seen many times. The chain combines TRBV6-5 with TRBJ2-7, with a tentative D call TRBD1 (5 bases). Per germline, CDR1 MNHEY and CDR2 SVGAGI. The CDR3 runs to 12 residues. V shed 6 bases and J shed 0 bases, with 6 bases lying between them. The CDR3 sequence: CASRDISYEQYF. CDR3 in DNA: TGTGCCAGCAGGGACATCTCCTACGAGCAGTACTTC.

Comments on this clonotype: A much larger clone differs from this one at a single base, so this may be a read error. The conserved final phenylalanine or tryptophan is absent from the CDR3, which likely points to a read error. The chain joins TRBV12-3 or TRBV12-4 to TRBJ2-1, with D possibly matching TRBD2 (7 bases). The V and J ends lost 4 bases and 0 bases respectively, with 13 bases between them. This CDR3 is 16 amino acids long. CDR3 loop: CASSSGGPSSYNEQFS. CDR3 nucleotides: TGTGCCAGCAGTTCCGGGGGGCCGAGCTCCTACAATGAGCAGTTCTCC.

In this sample, this clonotype turned up many times. The chain carries TRBV20-1 and TRBJ1-5; perhaps TRBD1 as D (6 bases). Germline V gene sequence: CDR1 DFQATT, CDR2 SNEGSKA (reference sequence). The V end was cut by 2 bases, the J end by 7 bases, with 9 bases between. The CDR3 extends over 12 amino acids. The CDR3 region has the DNA TGCAGTGCTAGAAGAGGGGGGCAGCCCCAGCATTTT. Protein product: CSARRGGQPQHF.

At least ten counts were recorded for this clonotype. The chain uses TRBV12-3 or TRBV12-4 and TRBJ1-5, with TRBD1 matching 10 bases. This CDR3 has 14 amino acids. Trimming took 6 bases from V and 9 from J; bases not matched to a gene: 8. The CDR3 sequence is CASSSTGGYRPQHF. The CDR3 DNA sequence: TGTGCCAGCAGCTCGACAGGGGGCTATCGGCCCCAGCATTTT.

Worth noting for this clonotype: A read error is possible here, since a much larger clone lies one base away. The conserved phenylalanine or tryptophan is not found at the CDR3 terminus, so this likely reflects a read error. The CDR3 is CASSQDPGGRETQYL. CDR3 nucleotide sequence: TGCGCCAGCAGCCAAGATCCCGGGGGCAGGGAGACCCAGTACCTC. The chain couples TRBV4-1 to TRBJ2-7; D may match TRBD1 or TRBD2 (6 bases each). The DNA end is a closer match to TRBJ2-5, so the J assignment may be wrong. The CDR3 spans 15 residues. Germline V CDR1 and CDR2: MGHRA, YSYEKL.

This clonotype appeared many times. This chain uses TRBV12-3 or TRBV12-4 with TRBJ2-2; D remains ambiguous. The V gene lost 6 bases and the J gene lost 7 bases, with 6 bases spanning the gap. The CDR3 contains 11 residues. The CDR3 nucleotides read TGTGCCAGCAGACTCATCGGGGAGCTGTTTTTT. Encoded protein: CASRLIGELFF.

The rearrangement links TRBV30 to TRBJ2-7; D might be TRBD2 (5 bases). Trimming stripped 3 bases from V and 1 base from J, with 16 bases between. Germline-derived CDR1 and CDR2 are GTSNPN and SVGIG (reference sequence). The CDR3 covers 15 residues. The CDR3 DNA reads as TGTGCCTGGAGCCCCCCGCTAGCCGGATCCTACGAGCAGTACTTC. It translates to CAWSPPLAGSYEQYF.

This clonotype showed up many times. V gene TRBV3-1 combines with J gene TRBJ2-2; 7 positions match TRBD1. Losses at the gene ends were 6 bases for V and 4 bases for J; bases not matched to a gene: 5. The CDR3 spans 14 residues. CDR1 is LGHDT and CDR2 is YNNKEL in the germline V gene (reference sequence). The CDR3 reads CASRLGQPTGELFF. CDR3 DNA: TGTGCCAGCAGACTGGGACAGCCCACCGGGGAGCTGTTTTTT.

Notes on this clonotype: This may be a read error, as it is one base from a much larger clone. The chain has TRBV9 and TRBJ2-7; 8 bases are shared with TRBD1. Germline V gene data show CDR1 as SGDLS and CDR2 as YYNGEE. V was pared by 7 bases and J by 9 bases, with 6 bases of the junction left unmatched. This CDR3 has 11 residues. CDR3 nucleotides: TGTGCCAGCGGCGCTGGACAGGGGCAGTACTTC. Amino acid sequence: CASGAGQGQYF. Based on the CDR3 plus reference TRBV9 and TRBJ2-7, the full variable domain is DSGVTQTPKHLITATGQRVTLRCSPRSGDLSVYWYQQSLDQGLQFLIQYYNGEERAKGNILERFSAQQFPDLHSELNLSSLELGDSALYFCASGAGQGQYFGPGTRLTVT.

This clonotype has at least ten counts. This chain uses TRBV7-9 with TRBJ2-7, with D hard to call. In germline, CDR1 is SEHNR, CDR2 FQNEAQ (reference sequence). The CDR3 has 13 amino acids. Trimming pared 5 bases from V and 1 base from J, leaving 9 bases between. Written as DNA, the CDR3 is TGTGCCAGCAGCCCCACCAGTTCCTACGAGCAGTACTTC. Translation: CASSPTSSYEQYF.

There are many counts of this clonotype. This rearrangement joins TRBV10-2 to TRBJ2-5; D gene unclear. Trimming cost V 6 bases and J 7 bases, with 21 bases left between them. The CDR3 length is 15 residues. Germline CDR1 reads WSHSY; CDR2 reads SAAADI. CDR3 loop: CASRATPQGHGTQYF. The DNA for the CDR3 is TGCGCCAGCAGAGCGACTCCCCAAGGGCATGGGACCCAGTACTTC.

This clonotype was counted many times. The chain carries TRBV11-2 and TRBJ1-2; D gene uncertain. Trimming took off 5 bases at V and 4 bases at J, with 23 bases between the two ends. This CDR3 spans 17 amino acids. The germline V gene has CDR1 SGHAT and CDR2 FQNNGV. The CDR3 DNA reads TGTGCCAGCAGCCCATCCAAAACAAGCAGAAAGACCTATGGCTACACCTTC. Amino acids: CASSPSKTSRKTYGYTF.

This clonotype came up many times. The chain joins TRBV6-1 to TRBJ1-4; D might be TRBD1 (5 bases). The CDR3 has 16 amino acids. Trimming removed 2 bases at V and 2 bases at J, with 12 bases between. CDR1 and CDR2 (germline): MNHNS, SASEGT. CDR3 loop: CASSEWGGGTNEKLFF. CDR3 nucleotides: TGTGCCAGCAGTGAATGGGGCGGAGGCACTAATGAAAAACTGTTTTTT.

The gene calls are TRBV5-1 and TRBJ1-1, with TRBD1 matching 8 bases. Germline lookup yields CDR1 SGHRS and CDR2 YFSETQ. The CDR3 consists of 13 residues. Trimming took 4 bases from V and 7 from J; bases not matched to a gene: 6. Here the CDR3 DNA reads TGCGCCAGCAGCGCCGGACAGGGAGGTGAAGCTTTCTTT. It translates to CASSAGQGGEAFF.

This clonotype occurred many times. This rearrangement joins TRBV11-2 to TRBJ2-7; TRBD2 matches at 8 bases. Germline V lookup: CDR1 SGHAT, CDR2 FQNNGV. The J segment lost 3 bases and the V segment lost 5 bases, leaving 6 bases of the junction unmatched. The length of the CDR3 is 14 residues. The CDR3 DNA reads as TGTGCCAGCAGCCGTGGTAGCGGGATCTACGAGCAGTACTTC. Translating gives CASSRGSGIYEQYF.

Ten or more counts support this clonotype. This rearrangement joins TRBV5-7 to TRBJ2-6; D remains unclear. TRBV5-7 is an open reading frame whose function is uncertain. Trimming removed 7 bases from V and 5 bases from J, with 25 bases in between. The CDR3 has 18 amino acids. CDR3 residues: CASRKTSCVQSRANVLTF. For the CDR3, the DNA is TGTGCCAGCCGGAAAACATCTTGCGTACAAAGTCGGGCCAACGTCCTGACTTTC.

This clonotype showed up many times. The J gene is TRBJ1-2, the V gene TRBV19; TRBD1 is a possible D gene (5 bases). Germline loops: CDR1 LNHDA, CDR2 SQIVND (reference sequence). The CDR3 sequence is 17 residues long. Trimming took off 5 bases at V and 4 bases at J, with 23 bases between the two ends. The CDR3 region is CASSCGWTNRKTYGYTF. The DNA of the CDR3 is TGTGCCAGTAGTTGTGGTTGGACAAATCGAAAGACCTATGGCTACACCTTC.

Points on this clonotype: A read error is possible here, since a much larger clone lies one base away. The V gene is TRBV25-1, the J gene TRBJ1-1; TRBD1 might be the D (5 bases). The CDR3 extends over 13 amino acids. CDR1 and CDR2 from the germline V gene are MGHDK and SYGVNS. The CDR3 bases are TGTGCCAGCAAAGGACACGTTAACACTGAAACTTTCTTT. Encoded protein: CASKGHVNTETFF.

As for this clonotype: A read error is possible here, since a much larger clone lies one base away. The chain recombines TRBV19 with TRBJ1-2; D uncertain. The CDR3 totals 17 residues. Germline V gene sequence: CDR1 LNHDA, CDR2 SQIVND (reference sequence). Trimming stripped 4 bases from V and 4 bases from J, with 22 bases between. The CDR3, as DNA: TGTGCCAGTAGTAATTTAATGACAAATCGAAAGGCCTATGGCTACACCTTC. Encoded protein: CASSNLMTNRKAYGYTF.